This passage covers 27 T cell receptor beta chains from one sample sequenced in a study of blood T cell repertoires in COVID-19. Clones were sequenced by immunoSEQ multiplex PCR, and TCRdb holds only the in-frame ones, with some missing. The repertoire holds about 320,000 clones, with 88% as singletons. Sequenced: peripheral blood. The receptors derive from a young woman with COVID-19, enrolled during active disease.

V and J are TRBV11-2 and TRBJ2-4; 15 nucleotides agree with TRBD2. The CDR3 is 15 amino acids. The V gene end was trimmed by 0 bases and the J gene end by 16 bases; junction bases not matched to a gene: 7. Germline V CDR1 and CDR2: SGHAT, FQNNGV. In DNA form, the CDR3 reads TGTGCCAGCAGCTTAGAGGGGACTAGCGGGGGGACAATCTACTTC. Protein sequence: CASSLEGTSGGTIYF.

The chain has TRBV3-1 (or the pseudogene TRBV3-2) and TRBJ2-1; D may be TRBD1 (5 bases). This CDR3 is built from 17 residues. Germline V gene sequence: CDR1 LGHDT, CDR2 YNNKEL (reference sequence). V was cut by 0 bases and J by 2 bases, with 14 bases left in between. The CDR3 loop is CASSQEGLAMTYNEQFF. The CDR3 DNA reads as TGTGCCAGCAGCCAAGAGGGGCTGGCGATGACCTACAATGAGCAGTTCTTC.

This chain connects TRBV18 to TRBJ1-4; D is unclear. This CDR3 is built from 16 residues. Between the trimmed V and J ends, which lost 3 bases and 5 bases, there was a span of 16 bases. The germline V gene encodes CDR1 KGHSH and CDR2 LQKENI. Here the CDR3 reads CASSPTRGYSNEKLFF. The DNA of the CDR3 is TGTGCCAGCTCACCTACTCGAGGGTACTCGAATGAAAAACTGTTTTTT.

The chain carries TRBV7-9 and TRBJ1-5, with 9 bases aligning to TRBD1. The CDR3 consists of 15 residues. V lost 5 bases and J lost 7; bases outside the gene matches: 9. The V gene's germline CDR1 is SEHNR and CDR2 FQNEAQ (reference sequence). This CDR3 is CASSEGTGKWQPQHF. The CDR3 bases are TGTGCCAGCAGCGAAGGGACAGGGAAGTGGCAGCCCCAGCATTTT.

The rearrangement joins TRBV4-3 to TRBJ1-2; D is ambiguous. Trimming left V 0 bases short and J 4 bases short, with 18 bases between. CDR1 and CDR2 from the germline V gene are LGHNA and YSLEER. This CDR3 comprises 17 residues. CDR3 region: CASSQDSAEGSLYGYTF. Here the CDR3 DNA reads TGCGCCAGCAGCCAAGATTCCGCCGAGGGATCCCTCTATGGCTACACCTTC.

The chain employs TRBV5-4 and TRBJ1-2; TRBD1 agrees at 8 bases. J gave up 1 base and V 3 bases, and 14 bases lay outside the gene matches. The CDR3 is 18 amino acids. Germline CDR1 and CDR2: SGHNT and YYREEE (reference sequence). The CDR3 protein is CASSSPGTGSPFNYGYTF. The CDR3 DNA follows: TGTGCCAGCAGCTCCCCCGGGACAGGTTCCCCGTTTAACTATGGCTACACCTTC.

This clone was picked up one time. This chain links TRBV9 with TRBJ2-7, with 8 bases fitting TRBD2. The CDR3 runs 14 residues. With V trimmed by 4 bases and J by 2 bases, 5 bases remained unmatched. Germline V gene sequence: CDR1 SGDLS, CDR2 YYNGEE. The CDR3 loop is CASSPGTRAYEQYF. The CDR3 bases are TGTGCCAGCAGCCCCGGGACTAGAGCCTACGAGCAGTACTTC.

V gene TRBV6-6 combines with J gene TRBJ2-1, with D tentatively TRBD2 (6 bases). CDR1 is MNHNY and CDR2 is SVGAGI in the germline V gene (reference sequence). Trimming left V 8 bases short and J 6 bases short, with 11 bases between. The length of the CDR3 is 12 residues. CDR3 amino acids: CASWGDGNEQFF. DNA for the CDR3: TGTGCCAGCTGGGGGGATGGCAATGAGCAGTTCTTC.

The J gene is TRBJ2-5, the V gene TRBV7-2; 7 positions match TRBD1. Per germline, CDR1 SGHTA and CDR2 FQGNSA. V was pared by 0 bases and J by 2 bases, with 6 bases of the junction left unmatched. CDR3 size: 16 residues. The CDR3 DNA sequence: TGTGCCAGCAGCTTAGCATCCACGGGACAGCAAGAGACCCAGTACTTC. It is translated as CASSLASTGQQETQYF.

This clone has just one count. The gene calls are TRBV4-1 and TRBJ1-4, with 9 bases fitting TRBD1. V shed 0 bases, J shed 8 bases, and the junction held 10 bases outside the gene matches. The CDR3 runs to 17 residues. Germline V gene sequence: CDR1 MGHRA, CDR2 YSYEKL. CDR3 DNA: TGCGCCAGCAGCCAAGATCCACAGGGGGCTATAATGGAAAAACTGTTTTTT. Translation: CASSQDPQGAIMEKLFF.

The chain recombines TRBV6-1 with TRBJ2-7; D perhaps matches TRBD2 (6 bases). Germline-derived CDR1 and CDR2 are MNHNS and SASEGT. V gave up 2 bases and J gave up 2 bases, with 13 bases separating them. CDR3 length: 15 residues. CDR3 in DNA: TGTGCCAGCAGTGAAACTCATGCGGGGCCCTACGAGCAGTACGTC. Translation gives CASSETHAGPYEQYV.

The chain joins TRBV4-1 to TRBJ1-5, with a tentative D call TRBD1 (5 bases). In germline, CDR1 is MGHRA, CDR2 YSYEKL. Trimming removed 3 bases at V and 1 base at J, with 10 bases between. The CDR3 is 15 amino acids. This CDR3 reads CASSQQGYSNQPQHF. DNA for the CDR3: TGCGCCAGCAGCCAGCAGGGTTACAGCAATCAGCCCCAGCATTTT.

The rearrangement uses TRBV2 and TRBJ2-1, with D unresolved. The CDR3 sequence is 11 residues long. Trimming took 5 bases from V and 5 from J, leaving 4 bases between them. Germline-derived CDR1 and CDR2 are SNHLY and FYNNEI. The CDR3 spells CASSYDNEQFF. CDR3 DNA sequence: TGTGCCAGCAGTTATGACAATGAGCAGTTCTTC.

CDR3 DNA: TGTGCCAGCAGCTTAGAAGGGAGCAGTCCTGGGCAGTACGTC. Translation gives CASSLEGSSPGQYV. This chain joins TRBV7-9 and TRBJ2-7; D perhaps matches TRBD2 (5 bases). CDR1 is SEHNR and CDR2 is FQNEAQ in the germline V gene (reference sequence). The CDR3 has 14 amino acids. The V end lost 1 base, the J end lost 9 bases, and 16 bases lay between the germline ends.

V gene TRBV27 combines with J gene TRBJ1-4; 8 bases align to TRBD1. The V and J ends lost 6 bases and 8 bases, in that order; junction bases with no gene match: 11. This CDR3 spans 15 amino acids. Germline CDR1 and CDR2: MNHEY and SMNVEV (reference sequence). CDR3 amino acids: CASRTGVNPGEKLFF. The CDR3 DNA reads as TGTGCCAGCAGGACAGGGGTTAACCCGGGGGAAAAACTGTTTTTT.

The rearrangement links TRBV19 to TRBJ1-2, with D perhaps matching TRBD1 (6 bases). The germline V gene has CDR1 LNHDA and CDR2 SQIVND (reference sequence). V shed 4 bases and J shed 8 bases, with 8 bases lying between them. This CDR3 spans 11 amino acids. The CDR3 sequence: CASSTGAGYTF. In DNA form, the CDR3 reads TGTGCCAGTAGTACAGGGGCCGGCTACACCTTC.

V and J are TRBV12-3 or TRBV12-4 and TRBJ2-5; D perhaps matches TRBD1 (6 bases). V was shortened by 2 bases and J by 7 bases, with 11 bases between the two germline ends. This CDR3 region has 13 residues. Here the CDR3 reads CASSLNRVGTQYF. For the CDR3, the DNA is TGTGCCAGCAGTTTAAACAGGGTTGGGACCCAGTACTTC.

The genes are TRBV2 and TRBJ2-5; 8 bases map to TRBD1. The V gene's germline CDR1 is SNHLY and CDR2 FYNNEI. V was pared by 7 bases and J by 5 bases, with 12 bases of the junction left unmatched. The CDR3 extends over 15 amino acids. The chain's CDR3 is CASIKEQGAGETQYF. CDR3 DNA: TGTGCCAGCATTAAAGAGCAGGGGGCCGGCGAGACCCAGTACTTC. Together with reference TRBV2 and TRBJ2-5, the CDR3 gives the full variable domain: EPEVTQTPSHQVTQMGQEVILRCVPISNHLYFYWYRQILGQKVEFLVSFYNNEISEKSEIFDDQFSVERPDGSNFTLKIRSTKLEDSAMYFCASIKEQGAGETQYFGPGTRLLVL.

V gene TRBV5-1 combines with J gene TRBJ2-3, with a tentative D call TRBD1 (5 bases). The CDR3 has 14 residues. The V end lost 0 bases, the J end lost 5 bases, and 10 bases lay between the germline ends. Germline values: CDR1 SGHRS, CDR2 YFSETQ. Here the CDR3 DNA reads TGCGCCAGCAGCTTGGAGTTGGGGCGAGATACGCAGTATTTT. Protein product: CASSLELGRDTQYF.

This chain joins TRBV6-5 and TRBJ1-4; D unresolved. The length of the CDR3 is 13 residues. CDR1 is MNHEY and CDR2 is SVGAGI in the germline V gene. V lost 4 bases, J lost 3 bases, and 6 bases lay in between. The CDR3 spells CASSSRSNEKLFF. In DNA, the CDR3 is TGTGCCAGCAGTTCCCGGTCTAATGAAAAACTGTTTTTT.

The CDR3 coding sequence is TGTGCCAGCAGTTACTCAAGGACAGTAAACTATGGCTACACCTTC. It translates to CASSYSRTVNYGYTF. V gene TRBV6-5 combines with J gene TRBJ1-2, with D perhaps matching TRBD1 (6 bases). Germline V CDR1 and CDR2: MNHEY, SVGAGI. The V end lost 0 bases, the J end lost 2 bases, and 10 bases lay between the germline ends. The CDR3 extends over 15 amino acids.

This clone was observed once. The CDR3 bases are TGTGCCACCAGTGATACCGGGACAGGACCCTACGAGCAGTACTTC. The encoded protein is CATSDTGTGPYEQYF. The V and J genes are TRBV24-1 and TRBJ2-7, with TRBD1 matching 8 bases. CDR3 length: 15 amino acids. CDR1 and CDR2 (germline): KGHDR, SFDVKD. V trimming: 3 bases; J trimming: 2 bases; junction bases outside the gene matches: 5.

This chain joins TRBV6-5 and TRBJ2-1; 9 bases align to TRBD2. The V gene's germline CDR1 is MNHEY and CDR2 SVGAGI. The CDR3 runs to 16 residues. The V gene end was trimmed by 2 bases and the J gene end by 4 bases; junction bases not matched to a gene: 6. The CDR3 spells CASSYSGGSGYNEQFF. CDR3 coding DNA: TGTGCCAGCAGTTACAGCGGGGGGTCAGGATACAATGAGCAGTTCTTC.

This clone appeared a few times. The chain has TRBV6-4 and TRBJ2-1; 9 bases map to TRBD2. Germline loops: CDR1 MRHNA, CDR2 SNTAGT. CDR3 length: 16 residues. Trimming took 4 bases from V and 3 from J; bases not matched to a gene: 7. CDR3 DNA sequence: TGTGCCAGCAGTGTAGAGGATAGCGGGGGCTACAATGAGCAGTTCTTC. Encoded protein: CASSVEDSGGYNEQFF.

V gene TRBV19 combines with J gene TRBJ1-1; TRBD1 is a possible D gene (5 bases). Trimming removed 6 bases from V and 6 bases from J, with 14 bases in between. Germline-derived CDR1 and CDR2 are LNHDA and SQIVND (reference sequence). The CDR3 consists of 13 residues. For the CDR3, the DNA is TGTGCCAGTAGAATACCAGGGTTACCTGAAGCTTTCTTT. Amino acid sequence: CASRIPGLPEAFF.

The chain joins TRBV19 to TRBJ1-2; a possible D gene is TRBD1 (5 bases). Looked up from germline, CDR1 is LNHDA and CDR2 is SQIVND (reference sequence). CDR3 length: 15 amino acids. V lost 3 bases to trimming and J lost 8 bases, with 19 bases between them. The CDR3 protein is CASSMYVAGRAGYTF. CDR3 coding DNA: TGTGCCAGTAGTATGTATGTGGCAGGGAGGGCCGGCTACACCTTC.

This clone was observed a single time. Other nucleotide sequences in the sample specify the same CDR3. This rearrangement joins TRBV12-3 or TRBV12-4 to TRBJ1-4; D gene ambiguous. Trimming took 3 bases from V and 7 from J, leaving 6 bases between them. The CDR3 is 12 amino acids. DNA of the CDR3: TGTGCCAGCAGTTTCTCAGGTGAAAAACTGTTTTTT. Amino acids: CASSFSGEKLFF.